This TCR beta chain was identified in a study of neurological immune-mediated disorders. Notes on the study in general: CDR3 amino acid sequences found in expanded clones were never shared across subjects, suggesting private repertoires in all groups.

TCRdb ran MiXCR on the 5' RACE reads and lists one entry per CDR3 protein. The repertoire has 66,000 or so distinct CDR3 sequences, roughly 4.5% of them found once; the top ten carry about 6.9%. As to this clonotype: Its specificity is not known.

There are 16 residues in the CDR3. CDR1 is KGHSH, CDR2 LQKENI, per germline. Sequencing was done on a sample of PBMCs. The chain couples TRBV18 to TRBJ2-7; TRBD1 is a possible D gene (6 bases). This receptor was taken from a man aged 25 to 40 with multiple sclerosis. The CDR3 spells CASPPWTVKDSYEQYV. For the CDR3, the DNA is TGTGCCAGCCCACCGTGGACAGTAAAAGACTCCTACGAGCAGTACGTC.